This T cell receptor beta chain was documented in a study of glioma-infiltrating T cells. Overall study findings and caveats: Tissue-blood divergence was below expectation in non-neoplastic patients, above in gliomas. Tissue and blood shared very few CDR3 sequences.

Amplification of TCR alpha and beta CDR3 regions from RNA used iRepertoire nested multiplex PCR. For one-step reverse transcription and amplification, roughly 95-400 ng of tissue mRNA or PBMC total RNA was used. In TCRdb, the multiplex PCR reads were re-called with MiXCR into one record per CDR3 protein. The sample records about 380,000 distinct CDR3 sequences, roughly two fifths being singletons. CDR1 and CDR2 from the germline V gene are DFQATT and SNEGSKA (reference sequence). The CDR3 consists of 13 residues. With 2 bases clipped from V and 6 bases from J, the junction kept 5 bases outside the gene matches. This clonotype was counted ten times or more. Its target is not known.

The sample comprised glioma tissue, nonneoplastic brain tissue, or PBMCs (not recorded which). The V and J genes are TRBV20-1 and TRBJ1-2; 8 bases map to TRBD1. The clonotype was recovered from a human donor with low-grade glioma or glioblastoma, undergoing nonglioma brain surgery, or in good health (not recorded which). DNA of the CDR3: TGCAGTGCTAGAAGGGGACAGGTAGATGGCTACACCTTC. This gives the protein CSARRGQVDGYTF.